The 16 T cell receptor beta chains below all came from one sample that was sequenced in a study of cytomegalovirus exposure and HLA in healthy donors (dated by TCRdb to about 2017). The library was produced with the immunoSEQ multiplex PCR assay. The multiplex PCR relied on a mix of 60 forward primers for TCR Vbeta segments and 13 reverse primers for TCR Jbeta segments. Not all clones reach the TCRdb copy of this immuneACCESS table, which keeps in-frame sequences only. Checked studies attribute under half of the gap to unresolved V genes and leave the rest unexplained. The sample table holds fewer than 200,000 clones, of which roughly 71% were seen once. Less than 1.6% of the sample is taken by the ten largest. Sequenced sample: PBMCs. These receptors were obtained from a girl between 5 and 17 years old in good health and CMV-seronegative.

The genes are TRBV4-1 and TRBJ2-3; possible D gene TRBD1, 6 bases. Germline V lookup: CDR1 MGHRA, CDR2 YSYEKL. The CDR3 covers 15 residues. The ends were cut back, 0 bases at V and 6 bases at J, with 13 bases in the middle. The CDR3 DNA follows: TGCGCCAGCAGCCAAGAACCTGAAAGGGGGGATACGCAGTATTTT. Translation gives CASSQEPERGDTQYF.

The chain couples TRBV9 to TRBJ2-7, with TRBD1 matching 9 bases. Germline trimming cut 0 bases from V and 7 bases from J; bases unmatched to any gene: 11. This CDR3 contains 16 residues. CDR1 SGDLS and CDR2 YYNGEE come from the germline V gene. CDR3 region: CASSVDSTGGLGEQYF. CDR3 DNA sequence: TGTGCCAGCAGCGTAGATTCTACAGGGGGCTTGGGGGAGCAGTACTTC. Full variable domain (outside the CDR3, taken from reference TRBV9 and TRBJ2-7): DSGVTQTPKHLITATGQRVTLRCSPRSGDLSVYWYQQSLDQGLQFLIQYYNGEERAKGNILERFSAQQFPDLHSELNLSSLELGDSALYFCASSVDSTGGLGEQYFGPGTRLTVT.

The chain combines TRBV25-1 with TRBJ1-4, with a weak D call TRBD1 (5 bases). CDR1 MGHDK and CDR2 SYGVNS come from the germline V gene. The CDR3 consists of 14 residues. V lost 7 bases and J lost 0, with 9 bases in between. The CDR3 spells CASIDSATNEKLFF. The CDR3 DNA follows: TGTGCCAGCATCGACAGTGCAACTAATGAAAAACTGTTTTTT.

The rearrangement joins TRBV14 to TRBJ2-7; D uncertain. Per germline, CDR1 SGHDN and CDR2 FVKESK. V shed 1 base and J shed 6 bases, with 10 bases lying between them. The CDR3 runs to 13 residues. DNA for the CDR3: TGTGCCAGCAGCCAAGTGTCGCGGCTCGAGCAGTACTTC. Its protein is CASSQVSRLEQYF.

This clone has only a few counts. The V and J genes are TRBV7-6 and TRBJ2-5; TRBD2 is a possible D gene (6 bases). V lost 4 bases and J lost 5, with 20 bases in between. The CDR3 runs to 16 residues. Germline V gene sequence: CDR1 SGHVS, CDR2 FNYEAQ. CDR3 in amino acids: CASSSIPGLGGETQYF. CDR3 coding DNA: TGTGCCAGCAGCTCCATCCCGGGACTCGGTGGGGAGACCCAGTACTTC.

The chain is built from TRBV12-5 and TRBJ2-7; 12 bases line up with TRBD2. The length of the CDR3 is 15 residues. V lost 5 bases, J lost 4 bases, and 6 bases stayed unmatched. Germline CDR1 reads LGHNT; CDR2 reads FRNRAP. This CDR3 reads CASGRPLAGGYEQYF. CDR3 sequence (DNA): TGTGCTAGTGGTCGACCCCTAGCGGGGGGGTACGAGCAGTACTTC. The full variable domain, its missing parts supplied by reference TRBV12-5 and TRBJ2-7, is DARVTQTPRHKVTEMGQEVTMRCQPILGHNTVFWYRQTMMQGLELLAYFRNRAPLDDSGMPKDRFSAEMPDATLATLKIQPSEPRDSAVYFCASGRPLAGGYEQYFGPGTRLTVT.

This rearrangement joins TRBV19 to TRBJ1-1; no reliable D call. Germline CDR1 is LNHDA and CDR2 is SQIVND (reference sequence). The CDR3 has 14 residues. Trimming stripped 3 bases from V and 4 bases from J, with 12 bases between. CDR3 in DNA: TGTGCCAGTAGTATCCGGGTGGGGAGCACTGAAGCTTTCTTT. Translated, it gives CASSIRVGSTEAFF. Together with reference TRBV19 and TRBJ1-1, the CDR3 gives the full variable domain: DGGITQSPKYLFRKEGQNVTLSCEQNLNHDAMYWYRQDPGQGLRLIYYSQIVNDFQKGDIAEGYSVSREKKESFPLTVTSAQKNPTAFYLCASSIRVGSTEAFFGQGTRLTVV.

The rearrangement uses TRBV10-1 and TRBJ1-6, with D maybe TRBD1 (6 bases). Trimming removed 6 bases at V and 7 bases at J, with 10 bases between. The CDR3 is made up of 13 amino acids. Germline V lookup: CDR1 WNHNN, CDR2 SYGVQD (reference sequence). The chain's CDR3 is CASRDSLNSPLHF. The CDR3 coding sequence is TGCGCCAGCAGGGACAGTTTGAATTCACCCCTCCACTTT.

The chain joins TRBV5-8 to TRBJ2-1; D is unresolved. CDR3 length: 13 amino acids. Germline CDR1 and CDR2: SGHTS and YDEGEE. The V end was cut by 4 bases, the J end by 1 base, with 6 bases between. The CDR3 here is CASSLTSYNEQFF. The CDR3, as DNA: TGTGCCAGCAGCCTAACTTCCTACAATGAGCAGTTCTTC.

This clone was seen only a few times. J is TRBJ2-1 and V is TRBV7-6; TRBD1 matches 7 bases. Germline loops: CDR1 SGHVS, CDR2 FNYEAQ. V gave up 6 bases and J gave up 4 bases; unmatched junction bases: 9. This CDR3 is 15 amino acids long. In DNA form, the CDR3 reads TGTGCCAGCAGTCAGGGGGAGAGCCTATACAATGAGCAGTTCTTC. Its protein is CASSQGESLYNEQFF.

The chain carries TRBV18 and TRBJ1-1; D remains ambiguous. The CDR3 is made up of 17 amino acids. Germline V gives CDR1 KGHSH, CDR2 LQKENI. Between the trimmed V and J ends, which lost 2 bases and 0 bases, there was a span of 16 bases. CDR3 bases: TGTGCCAGCTCACCAAATACGGTGGGCGAAATGAACACTGAAGCTTTCTTT. It specifies CASSPNTVGEMNTEAFF.

V gene TRBV6-5 combines with J gene TRBJ1-5; D is undetermined. V was clipped by 8 bases and J by 4 bases, with 9 bases between them. Germline CDR1 MNHEY, CDR2 SVGAGI. This CDR3 region has 12 residues. CDR3 residues: CASWQANQPQHF. The CDR3 coding sequence is TGTGCCAGCTGGCAGGCTAATCAGCCCCAGCATTTT.

Only a few counts were recorded for this clone. The V call is TRBV18, the J call TRBJ1-6; tentatively, D is TRBD1 (5 bases). Germline assignment: CDR1 KGHSH and CDR2 LQKENI. Trimming cost V 3 bases and J 10 bases, with 16 bases left between them. This CDR3 is built from 15 residues. DNA of the CDR3: TGTGCCAGCTCACCCCGCGGGGGGGTGATCTCACCCCTCCACTTT. It yields the protein CASSPRGGVISPLHF.

V is TRBV6-4 and J is TRBJ1-2; no definite D call. V was cut by 8 bases and J by 7 bases, with 29 bases left in between. CDR3 length equals 17 residues. From germline, CDR1 is MRHNA and CDR2 SNTAGT. The CDR3 bases are TGTGCCAGCCTCAATTTTTTTACCAGGCGTCGTGTCTTTGGCTACACCTTC. The encoded protein is CASLNFFTRRRVFGYTF.

The chain recombines TRBV6-5 with TRBJ2-5; D possibly corresponds to TRBD2 (5 bases). The CDR3 length is 14 residues. Trimming took 0 bases from V and 5 from J, leaving 10 bases between them. Per the germline V gene, CDR1 is MNHEY and CDR2 is SVGAGI. Here the CDR3 DNA reads TGTGCCAGCAGTTACTCGGGAGTGCGGGAGACCCAGTACTTC. Its translation is CASSYSGVRETQYF.

The chain carries TRBV30 and TRBJ1-4; a possible D gene is TRBD1 (6 bases). Germline CDR1 GTSNPN, CDR2 SVGIG (reference sequence). This CDR3 comprises 15 residues. V lost 1 base and J lost 4, with 13 bases in between. The CDR3 DNA sequence: TGTGCCTGGAGTGACGGGGGGCGAGGTAATGAAAAACTGTTTTTT. This encodes CAWSDGGRGNEKLFF.